What follows is one T cell receptor beta chain and its context. The antigen is unknown. One end of the junction varies from germline; a read error may be responsible. Regarding time point: newly diagnosed GD, antithyroid drugs for less than 3 months. RNA isolated from PBMCs was used to make the TCR library. Per the germline V gene, CDR1 is SGHAT and CDR2 is FQDESV (reference sequence). The CDR3 sequence is 15 residues long. These data come from a study of regulatory T cells in long-lasting Graves disease. The study, taken as a whole, reports: Tissue studied was limited to peripheral blood, excluding thyroid tissue.

HTBI primers from iRepertoire and Arm-PCR of CDR3 regions yielded the TCR beta libraries. TCRdb reprocessed the multiplex PCR reads via MiXCR and lists one record per CDR3 protein. This sample has under 300,000 distinct CDR3 sequences, with around 20% found just once. The chain employs TRBV11-1 and TRBJ2-7; 7 bases are shared with TRBD2. This specimen consisted of peripheral blood mononuclear cells (PBMCs), obtained at new diagnosis, from a patient treated with antithyroid drugs. This receptor was identified in a female donor with Graves disease. CDR3 in amino acids: CASSPGGGPYYEQHF. CDR3 DNA sequence: TGTGCCAGCAGCCCTGGCGGGGGTCCTTACTACGAGCAGCACTTC.